This T cell receptor (beta chain) was identified in a study of technical replicates of blood from several donors. The V end lost 2 bases, the J end lost 4 bases, and 13 bases lay between the germline ends. Germline V lookup: CDR1 SQVTM, CDR2 ANQGSEA. The CDR3 has 14 residues. Here immunoSEQ multiplex PCR was the method, and the copy in TCRdb shows in-frame clones only, minus some. Here the sample spans nearly 80,000 clones, 90% to 95% being singletons. The sequence derives from a human donor in good health. The J gene is TRBJ2-3, the V gene TRBV29-1, with D possibly TRBD2 on 7 matching bases. Sequencing was done on a sample of T cells isolated from PBMCs. CDR3 DNA sequence: TGCAGCGTTGAACGGGGGGCGATCGCAGATACGCAGTATTTT. Protein sequence: CSVERGAIADTQYF.